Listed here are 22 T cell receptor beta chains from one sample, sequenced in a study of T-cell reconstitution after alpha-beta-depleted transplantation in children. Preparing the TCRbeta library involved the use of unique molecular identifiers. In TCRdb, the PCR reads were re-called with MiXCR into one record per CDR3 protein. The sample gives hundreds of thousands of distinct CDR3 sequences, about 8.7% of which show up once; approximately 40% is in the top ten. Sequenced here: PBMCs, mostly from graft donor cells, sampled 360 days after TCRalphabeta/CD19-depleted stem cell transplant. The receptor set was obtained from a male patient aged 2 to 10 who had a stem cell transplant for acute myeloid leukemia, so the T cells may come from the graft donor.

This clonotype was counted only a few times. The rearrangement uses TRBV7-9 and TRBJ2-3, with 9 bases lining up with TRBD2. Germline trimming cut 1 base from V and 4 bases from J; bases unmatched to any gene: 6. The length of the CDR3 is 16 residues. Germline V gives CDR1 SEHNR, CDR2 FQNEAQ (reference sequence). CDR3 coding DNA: TGTGCCAGCAGCTTAGAACGCGGGGGGGCCTCAGATACGCAGTATTTT. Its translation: CASSLERGGASDTQYF.

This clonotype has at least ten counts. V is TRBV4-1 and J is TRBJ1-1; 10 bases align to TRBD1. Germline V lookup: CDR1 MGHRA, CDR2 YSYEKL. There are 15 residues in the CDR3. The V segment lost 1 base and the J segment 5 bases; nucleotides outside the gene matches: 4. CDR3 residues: CASSQGGQGRTEAFF. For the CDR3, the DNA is TGCGCCAGCAGCCAAGGGGGACAGGGGAGGACTGAAGCTTTCTTT.

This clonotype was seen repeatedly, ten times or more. The CDR3: CSASRLSVGQFF. CDR3 coding DNA: TGCAGTGCTAGTAGGTTGAGCGTCGGGCAGTTCTTC. The chain joins TRBV20-1 to TRBJ2-1, with D unresolved. Trimming removed 3 bases at V and 12 bases at J, with 15 bases between. CDR3 length equals 12 residues. Germline values: CDR1 DFQATT, CDR2 SNEGSKA (reference sequence).

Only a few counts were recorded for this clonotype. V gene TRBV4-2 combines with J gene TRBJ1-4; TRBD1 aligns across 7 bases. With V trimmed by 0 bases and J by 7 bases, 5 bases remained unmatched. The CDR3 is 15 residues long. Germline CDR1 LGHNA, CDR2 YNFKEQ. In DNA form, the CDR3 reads TGTGCCAGCAGCCAAGACGGCCAGGGGGGTGAAAAACTGTTTTTT. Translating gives CASSQDGQGGEKLFF.

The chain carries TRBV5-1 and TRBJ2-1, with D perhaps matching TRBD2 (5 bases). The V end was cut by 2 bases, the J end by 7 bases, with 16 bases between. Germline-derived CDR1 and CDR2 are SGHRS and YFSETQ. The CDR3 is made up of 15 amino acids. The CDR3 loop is CASSLNGDSRNEQFF. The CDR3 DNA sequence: TGCGCCAGCAGCTTAAACGGGGATAGCAGGAATGAGCAGTTCTTC.

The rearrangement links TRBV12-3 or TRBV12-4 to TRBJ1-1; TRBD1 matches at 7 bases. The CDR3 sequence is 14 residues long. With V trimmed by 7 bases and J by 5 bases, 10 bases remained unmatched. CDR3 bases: TGTGCCAGCACTCCCGTGAGGGGGCTTACTGAAGCTTTCTTT. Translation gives CASTPVRGLTEAFF.

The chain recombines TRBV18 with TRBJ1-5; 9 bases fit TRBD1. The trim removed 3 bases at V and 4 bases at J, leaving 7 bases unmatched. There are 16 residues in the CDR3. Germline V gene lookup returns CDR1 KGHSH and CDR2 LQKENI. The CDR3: CASSPGIGTGNQPQHF. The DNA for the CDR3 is TGTGCCAGCTCACCGGGGATAGGGACAGGGAATCAGCCCCAGCATTTT.

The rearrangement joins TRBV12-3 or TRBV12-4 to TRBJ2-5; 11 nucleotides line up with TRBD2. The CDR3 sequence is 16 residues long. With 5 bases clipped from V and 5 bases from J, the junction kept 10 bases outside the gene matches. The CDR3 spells CASSKVAASGRETQYF. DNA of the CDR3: TGTGCCAGCAGTAAAGTCGCGGCTAGCGGGAGGGAGACCCAGTACTTC.

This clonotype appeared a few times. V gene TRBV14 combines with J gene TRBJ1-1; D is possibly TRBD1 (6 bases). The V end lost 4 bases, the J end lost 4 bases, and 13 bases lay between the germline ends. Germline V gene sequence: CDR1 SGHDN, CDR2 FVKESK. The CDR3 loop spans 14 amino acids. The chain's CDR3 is CASSRLDRTTEAFF. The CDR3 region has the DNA TGTGCCAGCAGCCGACTTGACAGGACCACTGAAGCTTTCTTT.

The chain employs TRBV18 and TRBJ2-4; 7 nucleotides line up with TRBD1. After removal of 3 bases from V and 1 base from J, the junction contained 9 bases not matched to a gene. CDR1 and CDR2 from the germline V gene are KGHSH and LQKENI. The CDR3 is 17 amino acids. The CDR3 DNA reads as TGTGCCAGCTCACCGTTAGACAGGGAATCGGCCAAAAACATTCAGTACTTC. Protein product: CASSPLDRESAKNIQYF. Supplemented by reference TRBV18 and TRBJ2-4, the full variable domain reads NAGVMQNPRHLVRRRGQEARLRCSPMKGHSHVYWYRQLPEEGLKFMVYLQKENIIDESGMPKERFSAEFPKEGPSILRIQQVVRGDSAAYFCASSPLDRESAKNIQYFGAGTRLSVL.

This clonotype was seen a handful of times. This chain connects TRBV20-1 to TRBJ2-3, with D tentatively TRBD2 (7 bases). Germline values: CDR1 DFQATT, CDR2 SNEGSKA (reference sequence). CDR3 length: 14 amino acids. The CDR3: CSWGGQSSTDTQYF. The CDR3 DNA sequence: TGCAGCTGGGGGGGGCAGTCTAGCACAGATACGCAGTATTTT.

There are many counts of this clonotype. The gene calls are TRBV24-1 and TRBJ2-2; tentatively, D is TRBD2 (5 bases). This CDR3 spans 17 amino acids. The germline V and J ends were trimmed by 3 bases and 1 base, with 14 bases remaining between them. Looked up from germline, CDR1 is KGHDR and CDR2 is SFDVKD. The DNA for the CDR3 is TGTGCCACCAGTGATGCCCCCTCCGGGATGAACACCGGGGAGCTGTTTTTT. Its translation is CATSDAPSGMNTGELFF.

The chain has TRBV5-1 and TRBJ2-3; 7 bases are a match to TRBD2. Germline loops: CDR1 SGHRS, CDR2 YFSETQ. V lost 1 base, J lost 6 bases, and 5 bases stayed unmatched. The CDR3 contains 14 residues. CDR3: CASSLFAGEDTQYF. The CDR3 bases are TGCGCCAGCAGCTTGTTCGCGGGAGAGGATACGCAGTATTTT.

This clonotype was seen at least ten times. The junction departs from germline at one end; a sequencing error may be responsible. CDR3 DNA: TGTGCCAGCAGTTTAGCCAGGGAGCAGTTCTTC. Translation: CASSLAREQFF. The chain has TRBV5-1 and TRBJ2-1; D ambiguous. This CDR3 comprises 11 residues. From germline, CDR1 is SGHRS and CDR2 YFSETQ.

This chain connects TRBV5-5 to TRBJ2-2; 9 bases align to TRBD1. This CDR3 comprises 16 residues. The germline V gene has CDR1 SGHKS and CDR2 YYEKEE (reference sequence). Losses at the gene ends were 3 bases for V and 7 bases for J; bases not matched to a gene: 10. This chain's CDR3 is CASSSVPGTGIGELFF. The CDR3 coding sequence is TGTGCCAGCAGCTCTGTCCCCGGGACAGGGATCGGGGAGCTGTTTTTT. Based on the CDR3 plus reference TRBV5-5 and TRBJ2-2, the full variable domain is DAGVTQSPTHLIKTRGQQVTLRCSPISGHKSVSWYQQVLGQGPQFIFQYYEKEERGRGNFPDRFSARQFPNYSSELNVNALLLGDSALYLCASSSVPGTGIGELFFGEGSRLTVL.

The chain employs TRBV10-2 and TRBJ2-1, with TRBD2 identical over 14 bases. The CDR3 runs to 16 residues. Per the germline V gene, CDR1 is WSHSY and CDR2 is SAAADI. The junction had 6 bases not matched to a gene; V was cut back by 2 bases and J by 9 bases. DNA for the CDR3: TGCGCCAGCAGTGAGGGACTAGCGGGGGGTCAGGGTGAGCAGTTCTTC. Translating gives CASSEGLAGGQGEQFF.

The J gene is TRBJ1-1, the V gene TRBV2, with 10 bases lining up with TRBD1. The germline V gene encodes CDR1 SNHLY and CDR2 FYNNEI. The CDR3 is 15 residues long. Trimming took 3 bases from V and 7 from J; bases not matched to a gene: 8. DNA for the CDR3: TGTGCCAGCAGTGACGCGGGACAGGGGTATGGTGAAGCTTTCTTT. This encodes CASSDAGQGYGEAFF.

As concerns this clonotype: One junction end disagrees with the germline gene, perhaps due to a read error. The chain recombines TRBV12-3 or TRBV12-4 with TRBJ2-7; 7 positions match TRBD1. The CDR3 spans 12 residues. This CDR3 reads CASSSTGSSEDF. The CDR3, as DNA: TGTGCCAGCAGTTCGACAGGGAGCTCGGAGGACTTC.

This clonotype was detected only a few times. The CDR3 nucleotides read TGTGCCAGCAGTTATCGGACAGGGGGGACCGGGGAGCTGTTTTTT. It encodes CASSYRTGGTGELFF. The rearrangement joins TRBV12-3 or TRBV12-4 to TRBJ2-2; the match to TRBD1 covers 10 bases. The J segment lost 5 bases and the V segment lost 4 bases, leaving 4 bases of the junction unmatched. The CDR3 consists of 15 residues.

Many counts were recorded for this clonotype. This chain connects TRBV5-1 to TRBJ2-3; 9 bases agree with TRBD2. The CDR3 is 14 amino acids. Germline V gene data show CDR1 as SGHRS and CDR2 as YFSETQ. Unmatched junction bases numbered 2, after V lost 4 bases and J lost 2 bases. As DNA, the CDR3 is TGCGCCAGCAGCCCTAGCGGGGACACAGATACGCAGTATTTT. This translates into CASSPSGDTDTQYF.

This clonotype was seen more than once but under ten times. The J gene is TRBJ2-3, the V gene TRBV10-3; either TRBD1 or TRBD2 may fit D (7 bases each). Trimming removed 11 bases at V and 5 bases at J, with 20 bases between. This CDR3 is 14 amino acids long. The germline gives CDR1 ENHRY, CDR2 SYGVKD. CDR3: CASAPQGGRDTQYF. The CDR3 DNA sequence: TGTGCCTCCGCCCCCCAGGGGGGGAGAGATACGCAGTATTTT.

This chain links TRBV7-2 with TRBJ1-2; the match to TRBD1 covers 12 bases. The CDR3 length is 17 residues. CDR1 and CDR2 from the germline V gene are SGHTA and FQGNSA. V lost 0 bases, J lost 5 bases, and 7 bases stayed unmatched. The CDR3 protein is CASSLAAPGQGAYGYTF. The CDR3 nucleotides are TGTGCCAGCAGCTTAGCAGCCCCGGGACAGGGGGCTTATGGCTACACCTTC.